A selection of T cell receptor beta chains follows, all from one sample in a study of cytomegalovirus exposure and HLA in healthy donors. The repertoire was sequenced with immunoSEQ multiplex PCR; TCRdb's copy has only in-frame clones and lacks some. This repertoire shows around 130,000 clones, roughly 70% found once; its top ten account for less than 3.5%. Material for sequencing was PBMCs. The origin of the receptors is a woman in her thirties or forties in good health and CMV-seropositive. CDR3s include the opening cysteine and the closing phenylalanine or tryptophan. A D gene is named only where the DNA matches it firmly. A clone size is listed for some rows: how often the clone was seen (once, few, many), or a class if it is expanded.

>-|TRBJ1-2|TRBV29-1|-
CSVEGGWNSLNYGYTF
TGCAGCGTTGAGGGGGGATGGAACAGCCTTAACTATGGCTACACCTTC
>TRBD2|TRBJ2-5|TRBV6-5|once
CASTQAGSPQETQYF
TGTGCCAGCACCCAAGCGGGAAGCCCCCAGGAGACCCAGTACTTC
>-|TRBJ2-7|TRBV4-3|-
CASSLDLRASYEQYF
TGCGCCAGCAGCCTCGACTTACGTGCAAGCTACGAGCAGTACTTC
>TRBD1|TRBJ1-1|TRBV6-1|-
CASSRTGQTEAFF
TGTGCCAGCAGTCGGACAGGGCAAACTGAAGCTTTCTTT
>TRBD2|TRBJ2-1|TRBV6-5|-
CASQAGPSYNEQFF
TGTGCCAGTCAAGCGGGACCCTCCTACAATGAGCAGTTCTTC
>TRBD2|TRBJ2-3|TRBV7-9|few
CASSGIAGVGDTQYF
TGTGCCAGCAGCGGGATAGCGGGGGTGGGAGATACGCAGTATTTT
>-|TRBJ2-7|TRBV5-6|-
CASSLRNEQYF
TGTGCCAGCAGCTTGCGTAACGAGCAGTACTTC
>TRBD1|TRBJ1-1|TRBV18|-
CASSPTGEVATEAFF
TGTGCCAGCTCACCCACAGGGGAAGTGGCCACTGAAGCTTTCTTT
>TRBD1|TRBJ1-1|TRBV4-3|-
CASSQDMGTGGTEAFF
TGCGCCAGCAGCCAAGATATGGGGACAGGGGGCACTGAAGCTTTCTTT
>-|TRBJ2-5|TRBV28|-
CASSFRLEETQYF
TGTGCCAGCAGTTTTCGACTAGAAGAGACCCAGTACTTC
>-|TRBJ2-3|TRBV27|few
CASSFLQGGTDTQYF
TGTGCCAGCAGTTTCCTACAGGGAGGCACAGATACGCAGTATTTT
>-|TRBJ1-1|TRBV2|-
CASSEVWNTEAFF
TGTGCCAGCAGTGAAGTCTGGAACACTGAAGCTTTCTTT
>-|TRBJ1-2|TRBV7-2|few
CASSDVVGRGDYGYTF
TGTGCCAGCAGCGACGTGGTCGGGAGGGGAGACTATGGCTACACCTTC
>-|TRBJ2-3|TRBV5-4|-
CASSPEAGPDTQYF
TGTGCCAGCAGCCCAGAAGCAGGTCCAGATACGCAGTATTTT
>TRBD1|TRBJ2-1|TRBV27|-
CASSQLPGQGGNEQFF
TGTGCCAGCAGTCAATTACCGGGACAGGGCGGCAATGAGCAGTTCTTC
>-|TRBJ1-4|TRBV5-4|few
CASSLNSGVPNEKLFF
TGTGCCAGCAGCTTGAACAGTGGCGTGCCTAATGAAAAACTGTTTTTT
>-|TRBJ1-5|TRBV19|-
CASSLIRGSNQPQHF
TGTGCCAGTAGTTTGATAAGGGGGAGCAATCAGCCCCAGCATTTT
>TRBD1|TRBJ1-2|TRBV2|-
CASSRRDRSYGYTF
TGTGCCAGCAGTCGGCGGGACAGGTCTTATGGCTACACCTTC
>-|TRBJ1-5|TRBV5-6|few
CASSTRVRNQPQHF
TGTGCCAGCAGCACCAGGGTTCGCAATCAGCCCCAGCATTTT
>-|TRBJ2-1|TRBV29-1|-
CSASGTGRYEQFF
TGCAGCGCCTCCGGGACGGGGAGGTATGAGCAGTTCTTC
>-|TRBJ1-2|TRBV21-1|-
CASSTYYNGYTF
TGTGCCAGCAGCACTTATTACAATGGCTACACCTTC
>-|TRBJ2-7|TRBV20-1|-
CSGGLQHEQYF
TGCAGTGGCGGGCTGCAGCACGAGCAGTACTTC
>-|TRBJ1-2|TRBV7-2|-
CASSPIASGYTF
TGTGCCAGCAGCCCGATAGCCAGTGGCTACACCTTC
>-|TRBJ1-5|TRBV25-1|few
CASSESRDNQPQHF
TGTGCCAGCAGTGAATCCAGGGATAATCAGCCCCAGCATTTT
>TRBD2|TRBJ2-1|TRBV5-1|-
CASSATSGRDHEQFF
TGCGCCAGCAGCGCCACTAGCGGGAGAGACCATGAGCAGTTCTTC
>TRBD1|TRBJ1-5|TRBV7-2|-
CASSSIGGRSNQPQHF
TGTGCCAGCAGCTCTATAGGGGGCCGTAGCAATCAGCCCCAGCATTTT
>-|TRBJ2-7|TRBV28|-
CASRFPRAPYEQYF
TGTGCCAGCAGATTCCCCAGGGCCCCCTACGAGCAGTACTTC
>TRBD1|TRBJ2-7|TRBV5-1|-
CASSWGTGGLNEQYF
TGCGCCAGCAGCTGGGGGACAGGGGGCTTGAATGAGCAGTACTTC
>-|TRBJ2-1|TRBV27|-
CASSLRVMGAQYNEQFF
TGTGCCAGCAGTTTACGGGTAATGGGGGCCCAATACAATGAGCAGTTCTTC
>TRBD1|TRBJ1-2|TRBV28|-
CASSLGQGVGYTF
TGTGCCAGCAGTCTGGGACAGGGGGTAGGCTACACCTTC
>-|TRBJ2-2|TRBV7-3|-
CASEGGSGELFF
TGTGCCAGCGAGGGCGGCTCCGGGGAGCTGTTTTTT
>-|TRBJ1-1|TRBV30|-
CAWRTENRVAFF
TGTGCCTGGAGGACCGAAAACAGGGTTGCTTTCTTT
>TRBD2|TRBJ2-1|TRBV6-5|-
CASRGLVVGEQFF
TGTGCCAGCAGGGGACTAGTGGTGGGTGAGCAGTTCTTC
>-|TRBJ2-7|TRBV27|-
CASRREAYEQYF
TGTGCCAGCAGGAGGGAGGCCTACGAGCAGTACTTC
>-|TRBJ1-4|TRBV11-2|few
CASSLGEGAATNEKLFF
TGTGCCAGCAGCTTAGGAGAGGGAGCTGCAACTAATGAAAAACTGTTTTTT
>TRBD2|TRBJ2-2|TRBV7-3|few
CASSLAGTSGVRTGELFF
TGTGCCAGCAGCTTGGCCGGGACTAGCGGGGTTCGGACCGGGGAGCTGTTTTTT
>-|TRBJ2-1|TRBV10-3|-
CAISGNNEQFF
TGTGCCATCAGCGGGAACAATGAGCAGTTCTTC
>-|TRBJ1-2|TRBV19|-
CASMEGNYGYTF
TGTGCCAGTATGGAGGGGAACTATGGCTACACCTTC
>-|TRBJ2-5|TRBV5-1|-
CASSLDPGNQETQYF
TGCGCCAGCAGCTTGGATCCGGGGAACCAAGAGACCCAGTACTTC
>TRBD2|TRBJ2-3|TRBV18|-
CASSPASGGADTQYF
TGTGCCAGCTCGCCCGCTAGCGGGGGGGCAGATACGCAGTATTTT
>-|TRBJ2-7|TRBV14|-
CASSQDHGDEQYF
TGTGCCAGCAGCCAAGATCATGGAGACGAGCAGTACTTC